A selection of T cell receptor beta chains follows, all from one sample in a study of blood T cell repertoires in COVID-19. The assay was immunoSEQ multiplex PCR, and TCRdb's table has in-frame clones only and misses some. Of tens of thousands of clones listed, 70% to 90% were seen once; the top ten hold 8% to 10%. Sequenced: peripheral blood. All receptors derive from a man between 45 and 60 years old with active COVID-19. Both conserved end residues are part of each CDR3. D genes are given only for firm matches. Rows may omit the clone size; those that give it use once, few, many or a size class.

J gene	V gene	D gene	clone size	CDR3 length	CDR3 DNA	CDR3 protein
TRBJ2-6	TRBV3-1/TRBV3-2	TRBD2	NA	19	TGTGCCAGCAGCCAAAGGGCTAGCGGGGGGAGCTCTGGGGCCAACGTCCTGACTTTC	CASSQRASGGSSGANVLTF
TRBJ2-7	TRBV25-1	TRBD1	NA	15	TGTGCCAGCAGTGAAGGCGGGACAGGGTTGTACGAGCAGTACTTC	CASSEGGTGLYEQYF
TRBJ2-3	TRBV11-2	TRBD2	NA	16	TGTGCCAGCAGCTCCAACCCGGGGGGGAGCACAGATACGCAGTATTTT	CASSSNPGGSTDTQYF
TRBJ2-2	TRBV5-3	TRBD2	NA	15	TGTGCCAGAAGCTCCGGGACTAAGAACACCGGGGAGCTGTTTTTT	CARSSGTKNTGELFF
TRBJ2-3	TRBV3-1/TRBV3-2	TRBD1	once	18	TGTGCCAGCAGCCAAGGTACCAGGACAGGGGTTACCGCAGATACGCAGTATTTT	CASSQGTRTGVTADTQYF
TRBJ2-7	TRBV3-1/TRBV3-2	TRBD1	NA	15	TGTGCCAGCAGCCCCCAGGACAGGGAGAAGCACGAGCAGTACTTC	CASSPQDREKHEQYF
TRBJ1-6	TRBV5-6	NA	NA	12	TGTGCCAGCAGCCACTCAAATTCACCCCTCCACTTT	CASSHSNSPLHF
TRBJ2-6	TRBV15	TRBD2	NA	16	TGTGCCACCAGCAGAATCGCGGGAGCTGGGGCCAACGTCCTGACTTTC	CATSRIAGAGANVLTF
TRBJ1-1	TRBV7-9	NA	NA	17	TGTGCCAGCAGCCCACTCGAGGGGGGGGTTCGGGGAACTGAAGCTTTCTTT	CASSPLEGGVRGTEAFF
TRBJ1-2	TRBV30	TRBD1	NA	16	TGTGCCTGGAGTCGAGGGCAGGGGGCGCGGGGCTATGGCTACACCTTC	CAWSRGQGARGYGYTF
TRBJ2-2	TRBV6-2/TRBV6-3	TRBD2	NA	18	TGTGCCAGCAGTTACTCGGCGGTAGCGGGAGAGTACACCGGGGAGCTGTTTTTT	CASSYSAVAGEYTGELFF
TRBJ2-3	TRBV6-6	TRBD2	NA	17	TGTGCCAGCAGTCTACGACGACTAGCATACCCTCGGGATACGCAGTATTTT	CASSLRRLAYPRDTQYF
TRBJ2-2	TRBV5-1	TRBD1	NA	17	TGCGCCAGCAGCTCCAGGGGGCAGGGCGCGAACACCGGGGAGCTGTTTTTT	CASSSRGQGANTGELFF
TRBJ2-7	TRBV5-1	TRBD2	NA	15	TGCGCCAGCACCCCGGGACTAGCGGGAGCTGGCGAGCAGTACTTC	CASTPGLAGAGEQYF
TRBJ2-7	TRBV19	NA	once	14	TGTGCCAGTAGTGGCTTAGGAGGTTCGGGAGAGCAGTACTTC	CASSGLGGSGEQYF
TRBJ1-6	TRBV30	TRBD1	NA	14	TGTGCCTGGAGTGCAGGGGACAGGGTCTCACCCCTCCACTTT	CAWSAGDRVSPLHF
TRBJ2-2	TRBV19	TRBD2	NA	16	TGTGCCAGTAAGGGCCGGGAGCGGGAGGGCCCCGGGGAGCTGTTTTTT	CASKGREREGPGELFF
TRBJ2-3	TRBV5-4	NA	NA	16	TGTGCCAGCAGCGCGAGACTGGTTTCTAGCACAGATACGCAGTATTTT	CASSARLVSSTDTQYF
TRBJ2-1	TRBV7-8	NA	NA	16	TGTGCCAGCAGCCACCTAGAACAGGGAGGGGTCAATGAGCAGTTCTTC	CASSHLEQGGVNEQFF
TRBJ2-7	TRBV5-4	TRBD1	NA	15	TGTGCCAGCAGCGTAGACAGGGATAGCTCCTACGAGCAGTACTTC	CASSVDRDSSYEQYF
TRBJ2-3	TRBV14	TRBD2	NA	16	TGTGCCAGCAGCCGACTAGCGGGGTTTAGCACAGATACGCAGTATTTT	CASSRLAGFSTDTQYF
TRBJ2-3	TRBV6-5	NA	NA	13	TGTGCCAGCAGTTACGGGGCGACAGATACGCAGTATTTT	CASSYGATDTQYF
TRBJ2-1	TRBV11-2	NA	NA	13	TGTGCCAGCAGCTTAGATTTCAACAATGAGCAGTTCTTC	CASSLDFNNEQFF
TRBJ2-1	TRBV7-9	NA	NA	14	TGTGCCAGCAGCTTCCTGACTACCGGCAATGAGCAGTTCTTC	CASSFLTTGNEQFF
TRBJ2-1	TRBV7-2	NA	NA	16	TGTGCCAGCAGCCCAGTACGGGGTAGCTCCTACAATGAGCAGTTCTTC	CASSPVRGSSYNEQFF
TRBJ2-7	TRBV6-2/TRBV6-3	NA	NA	12	TGTGCCAGCAGTCAGAGGGGGGGCGAGCAGTACTTC	CASSQRGGEQYF
TRBJ1-4	TRBV25-1	TRBD1	NA	15	TGTGCCAGCAGTGATTTAGTGACAGGGAGTGAAAAACTGTTTTTT	CASSDLVTGSEKLFF
TRBJ1-3	TRBV4-1	NA	NA	17	TGCGCCAGCAGCCAACCCTGGGCAGGGAAAGGTGGAAACACCATATATTTT	CASSQPWAGKGGNTIYF
TRBJ2-2	TRBV2	TRBD1	NA	15	TGTGCCAGCAGTGCGGGACAGGTCGCCCCGTCGGAGCTGTTTTTT	CASSAGQVAPSELFF
TRBJ2-5	TRBV5-8	NA	NA	13	TGTGCCAGCAGCCGGGGACAACAAGAGACCCAGTACTTC	CASSRGQQETQYF
TRBJ2-7	TRBV11-3	NA	NA	15	TGTGCCAGCAGCTCTCTAACCTTTGAGGACTACGAGCAGTACTTC	CASSSLTFEDYEQYF
TRBJ2-7	TRBV28	NA	NA	14	TGTGCCAGCAGTTCCCCACTGGACAGCTACGAGCAGTACTTC	CASSSPLDSYEQYF
TRBJ2-2	TRBV5-6	NA	NA	15	TGTGCCAGCAGCTTGGCAGGGGGGTACACCGGGGAGCTGTTTTTT	CASSLAGGYTGELFF